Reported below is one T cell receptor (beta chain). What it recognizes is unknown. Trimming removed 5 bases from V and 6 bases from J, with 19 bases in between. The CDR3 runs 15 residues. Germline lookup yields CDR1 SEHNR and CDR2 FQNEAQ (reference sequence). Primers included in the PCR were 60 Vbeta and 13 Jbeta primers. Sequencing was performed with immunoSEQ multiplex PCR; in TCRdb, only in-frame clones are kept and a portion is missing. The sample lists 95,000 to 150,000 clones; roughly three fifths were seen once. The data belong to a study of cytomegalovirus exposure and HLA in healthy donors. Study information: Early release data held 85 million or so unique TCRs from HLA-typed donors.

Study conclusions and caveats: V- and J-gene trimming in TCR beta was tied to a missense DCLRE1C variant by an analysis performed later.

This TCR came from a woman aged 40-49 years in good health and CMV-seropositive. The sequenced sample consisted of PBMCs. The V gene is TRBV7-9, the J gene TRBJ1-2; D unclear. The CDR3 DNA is TGTGCCAGCAGCCCAGAGGGATTCCAGCTGCATGGCTACACCTTC. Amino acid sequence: CASSPEGFQLHGYTF.